This record concerns one T cell receptor (beta chain) sequence. Its antigen is undetermined. Naive CD8 populations comprised CD45RO-negative cells positively selected for CCR7, excluding terminally differentiated effector memory CD45RA+ cells. This specimen belongs to a study of shared clonotypes between healthy human individuals. Regarding the study as a whole: Non-shared clonotypes had lower generation probabilities than those shared by all four donors. Naive subsets usually exceeded memory subsets in estimated richness.

The assay was run at deep level. As processed by the authors: With immunoSEQ giving junction-only sequences and no quality scores, filtering differed. Sequencing was performed with immunoSEQ multiplex PCR; in TCRdb, only in-frame clones are kept and a portion is missing. The V and J calls and clone size were taken over from that table, and D and trimming were inferred from the DNA. The sample holds about 700,000 clones, 92% seen once. The receptor comes from a man younger than 45 in good health. Source material: naive CD8+ T cells sorted from blood.

The DNA of the CDR3 is TGTGCCAGCAGCACCGGGACAGGCCCATTCCTCTACGAGCAGTACTTC. Translated: CASSTGTGPFLYEQYF. The chain uses TRBV7-9 and TRBJ2-7; 8 bases match TRBD1. Germline V gives CDR1 SEHNR, CDR2 FQNEAQ (reference sequence). The CDR3 extends over 16 amino acids. After removal of 5 bases from V and 3 bases from J, the junction contained 12 bases not matched to a gene.